One sample yielded the 20 T cell receptor beta chains listed below, sequenced in a study of blood T cell repertoires in COVID-19. Some clones are missing from TCRdb's copy, which holds only in-frame ones; the method was immunoSEQ multiplex PCR. This table holds some 410,000 clones, over 75% found once. The sample consisted of PBMCs or T cells enriched from blood (not recorded which). These receptors all come from a woman in her thirties with acute COVID-19.

J is TRBJ1-6 and V is TRBV7-9; 8 bases are a match to TRBD1. Looked up from germline, CDR1 is SEHNR and CDR2 is FQNEAQ (reference sequence). CDR3 size: 15 residues. V lost 1 base, J lost 8 bases, and 4 bases stayed unmatched. Here the CDR3 DNA reads TGTGCCAGCAGCTTAGGGGGGACAGGTGATTCACCCCTCCACTTT. Residues: CASSLGGTGDSPLHF.

This clone was seen only once. V is TRBV7-9 and J is TRBJ1-2, with 10 bases identical to TRBD1. CDR3 size: 17 residues. The J segment lost 6 bases and the V segment lost 3 bases, leaving 13 bases of the junction unmatched. Per the germline V gene, CDR1 is SEHNR and CDR2 is FQNEAQ (reference sequence). The DNA for the CDR3 is TGTGCCAGCAGCTTGGACCTAATAGACAGGGGGCGGGATGGCTACACCTTC. Its protein is CASSLDLIDRGRDGYTF.

This CDR3 is CSVLTSGVEQFF. CDR3 coding DNA: TGCAGCGTTCTCACCTCGGGGGTCGAGCAGTTCTTC. V is TRBV29-1 and J is TRBJ2-1; tentative D call: TRBD2 (6 bases). The CDR3 consists of 12 residues. Germline CDR1 reads SQVTM; CDR2 reads ANQGSEA. The V end lost 5 bases, the J end lost 10 bases, and 15 bases lay between the germline ends.

The genes are TRBV2 and TRBJ1-1; tentatively, D is TRBD1 (5 bases). The CDR3 sequence is 10 residues long. V was shortened by 7 bases and J by 10 bases, with 10 bases between the two germline ends. Germline assignment: CDR1 SNHLY and CDR2 FYNNEI. CDR3 residues: CASNHRPAFF. The CDR3 DNA sequence: TGTGCCAGCAATCACAGGCCAGCTTTCTTT.

The J gene is TRBJ2-7, the V gene TRBV11-2; a possible D gene is TRBD2 (5 bases). The CDR3 length is 17 residues. With 2 bases removed from V and 2 bases from J, the gap between germline ends came to 19 bases. Germline V gives CDR1 SGHAT, CDR2 FQNNGV. The CDR3 protein is CASSLSVSRRVTYEQYF. Written as DNA, the CDR3 is TGTGCCAGCAGCTTATCGGTTTCTCGGCGGGTTACCTACGAGCAGTACTTC.

This sequence joins TRBV7-6 and TRBJ2-2, with 8 bases lining up with TRBD1. The ends lost 3 bases at V and 1 base at J; junction bases unmatched: 7. CDR1 and CDR2 from the germline V gene are SGHVS and FNYEAQ. CDR3 length equals 17 residues. The CDR3, as DNA: TGTGCCAGCAGCTTCCAGAGGACAGGGTTGAACACCGGGGAGCTGTTTTTT. This codes for CASSFQRTGLNTGELFF.

The rearrangement links TRBV11-3 to TRBJ1-5, with unresolved D. Trimming removed 1 base from V and 6 bases from J, with 16 bases in between. The CDR3 has 16 residues. Germline values: CDR1 SGHNT, CDR2 YENEEA. CDR3 bases: TGTGCCAGCAGCTTAGGGGAGGCGCGGCCCGGTCAGCCCCAGCATTTT. It is translated as CASSLGEARPGQPQHF.

This clone was recorded once. The chain links TRBV3-1 (or the pseudogene TRBV3-2) to TRBJ1-1, with 7 positions matching TRBD1. This CDR3 is 14 amino acids long. J lost 11 bases, V lost 0 bases, and 9 bases had no gene match. From germline, CDR1 is LGHDT and CDR2 YNNKEL (reference sequence). The CDR3 nucleotides read TGTGCCAGCAGCCAAGATTTGAGAGCACAGGGGGCTTTCTTT. Translation: CASSQDLRAQGAFF.

As to this clone: One end of the junction does not line up with germline, which may come from a read error. The rearrangement links TRBV7-9 to TRBJ1-1; D gene unclear. The CDR3 is 15 amino acids. Germline V gene lookup returns CDR1 SEHNR and CDR2 FQNEAQ (reference sequence). Here the CDR3 DNA reads TGTGCCAGCAGCCCCCAGGTGGCCTGGAACCCTGAAGCTTTCTTT. This encodes CASSPQVAWNPEAFF.

This clone was found a few times. V is TRBV11-2 and J is TRBJ2-3, with D hard to call. The CDR3 has 15 amino acids. Trimming stripped 1 base from V and 4 bases from J, with 12 bases between. The V gene's germline CDR1 is SGHAT and CDR2 FQNNGV. The CDR3 DNA sequence: TGTGCCAGCAGCTTAGGATTCTTGTCGGCAGATACGCAGTATTTT. As protein: CASSLGFLSADTQYF.

This clone was seen only once. The gene calls are TRBV5-8 and TRBJ1-5, with 9 nucleotides matching TRBD1. The CDR3 sequence is 15 residues long. V gave up 4 bases and J gave up 6 bases; unmatched junction bases: 8. Germline V gene sequence: CDR1 SGHTS, CDR2 YDEGEE. The CDR3 is CASSNTGGGGQPQHF. For the CDR3, the DNA is TGTGCCAGCAGCAATACAGGGGGCGGCGGTCAGCCCCAGCATTTT.

The rearrangement links TRBV6-5 to TRBJ2-7; D is unresolved. This CDR3 contains 15 residues. Germline CDR1 MNHEY, CDR2 SVGAGI. Trimming took off 0 bases at V and 4 bases at J, with 13 bases between the two ends. CDR3 in amino acids: CASSYSNYEAYEQYF. In DNA form, the CDR3 reads TGTGCCAGCAGTTACTCGAACTACGAGGCGTACGAGCAGTACTTC.

In the case of this clone: At the DNA level, this CDR3 is encoded by other sequences in the same sample as well. The chain links TRBV12-3 or TRBV12-4 to TRBJ2-1; D might be TRBD1 (5 bases). The CDR3 has 11 residues. Trimming took 2 bases from V and 9 from J, leaving 5 bases between them. CDR3 loop: CASSLRGEQFF. The CDR3 nucleotides read TGTGCCAGCAGTTTAAGGGGTGAGCAGTTCTTC.

This chain connects TRBV6-5 to TRBJ2-2, with D perhaps matching TRBD1 (6 bases). The CDR3 sequence is 13 residues long. Germline CDR1 MNHEY, CDR2 SVGAGI. V gave up 6 bases and J gave up 8 bases, with 13 bases separating them. The CDR3 reads CASRSTGMGELFF. The CDR3 DNA follows: TGTGCCAGCAGGAGCACAGGGATGGGGGAGCTGTTTTTT.

This rearrangement joins TRBV18 to TRBJ1-5; TRBD1 matches 10 bases. This CDR3 region has 15 residues. Germline values: CDR1 KGHSH, CDR2 LQKENI. The V segment lost 4 bases and the J segment 1 base; nucleotides outside the gene matches: 1. The CDR3 DNA reads as TGTGCCAGCTCACTGGACAGGGGGAGCAATCAGCCCCAGCATTTT. Translated, it gives CASSLDRGSNQPQHF.

On this clone: This sample includes further DNA sequences coding for the same CDR3. The chain joins TRBV5-1 to TRBJ1-3, with D unresolved. Germline V gene lookup returns CDR1 SGHRS and CDR2 YFSETQ. This CDR3 contains 15 residues. Between the trimmed V and J ends, which lost 0 bases and 4 bases, there was a span of 11 bases. The CDR3 loop reads CASSLEGGPGNTIYF. DNA of the CDR3: TGCGCCAGCAGCTTGGAGGGAGGCCCCGGAAACACCATATATTTT.

The chain recombines TRBV10-1 with TRBJ2-3; D is uncertain. CDR1 is WNHNN, CDR2 SYGVQD, per germline (reference sequence). Trimming took 0 bases from V and 4 from J, leaving 17 bases between them. This CDR3 has 17 residues. DNA for the CDR3: TGCGCCAGCAGTGAGTCCCGGTCCATTAGCATGCCAGATACGCAGTATTTT. Its protein is CASSESRSISMPDTQYF.

This sequence joins TRBV27 and TRBJ1-1, with D tentatively TRBD1 (5 bases). The V end lost 8 bases, the J end lost 1 base, and 17 bases lay between the germline ends. CDR3 length: 15 amino acids. Looked up from germline, CDR1 is MNHEY and CDR2 is SMNVEV (reference sequence). The CDR3 sequence is CASHRRMGGNTEAFF. CDR3 nucleotide sequence: TGTGCCAGCCACCGCCGTATGGGGGGGAACACTGAAGCTTTCTTT.

The chain combines TRBV18 with TRBJ2-7, with a tentative D call TRBD2 (5 bases). Germline V gene data show CDR1 as KGHSH and CDR2 as LQKENI. Deletions cut 6 bases from V and 3 bases from J, with 15 bases between. The CDR3 loop spans 14 amino acids. CDR3 loop: CASSSGRGDYEQYF. For the CDR3, the DNA is TGTGCCAGCTCCTCCGGCCGGGGAGACTACGAGCAGTACTTC.

The V call is TRBV27, the J call TRBJ2-1, with a tentative D call TRBD1 (6 bases). The CDR3 is 15 residues long. CDR1 and CDR2 (germline): MNHEY, SMNVEV (reference sequence). V was trimmed by 3 bases and J by 2 bases, leaving 11 bases between them. In DNA form, the CDR3 reads TGTGCCAGCAGTTTGTCTCGGACAGCCTACAATGAGCAGTTCTTC. Its protein product is CASSLSRTAYNEQFF.